Presented here are 9 T cell receptor beta chains from one specimen sequenced in a study of PD-1 blockade in classical Hodgkin lymphoma (dated by TCRdb to 2018 to 2021). The time point label, read with the paper, signifies: cycle 1 day 1 (C1D1), immediately before nivolumab initiation. Relapse after autologous stem cell transplantation had occurred in all trial patients, and cohorts A, B and C were distinguished by prior brentuximab vedotin exposure. The library was produced with the immunoSEQ multiplex PCR assay. TCRdb mirrors the immuneACCESS table, restricted to in-frame sequences. Some clones are absent from its copies; in checked studies, under half trace to an unresolved V gene, and the reason for the others is unknown. Within this sample are around 58,000 clones, with over 85% of them counted one time only. The ten largest clones capture 9.7% of the sample. The starting material was peripheral blood mononuclear cells (PBMCs), obtained at baseline. Receptors originate from a human donor with classical Hodgkin lymphoma.

The rearrangement uses TRBV10-3 and TRBJ2-5, with TRBD2 identical over 7 bases. The CDR3 runs 13 residues. Germline CDR1 and CDR2: ENHRY and SYGVKD. V lost 6 bases and J lost 1; bases outside the gene matches: 2. The CDR3 DNA reads as TGTGCCATCAGGTCTAGCGGCCAAGAGACCCAGTACTTC. Translating it yields CAIRSSGQETQYF.

This clone has a handful of counts. This sequence joins TRBV5-4 and TRBJ2-7, with 12 bases fitting TRBD2. Losses at the gene ends were 3 bases for V and 3 bases for J; bases not matched to a gene: 7. Germline V gene lookup returns CDR1 SGHNT and CDR2 YYREEE (reference sequence). The CDR3 contains 16 residues. The CDR3 sequence: CASSSGLAGRIYEQYF. The CDR3 DNA follows: TGTGCCAGCAGCTCCGGACTAGCGGGGAGAATCTACGAGCAGTACTTC.

The V call is TRBV7-8, the J call TRBJ1-1; no firm D call. This CDR3 region has 12 residues. CDR1 is SGHVS and CDR2 is FQNEAQ in the germline V gene. Trimming shortened V by 5 bases and J by 9 bases, and 13 bases separated the two germline ends. In DNA, the CDR3 is TGTGCCAGCAGCCCGTCGACAAGTAAAGCTTTCTTT. Protein: CASSPSTSKAFF.

The chain links TRBV7-9 to TRBJ2-3, with 11 bases fitting TRBD2. The V segment lost 5 bases and the J segment 6 bases; nucleotides outside the gene matches: 7. The CDR3 loop spans 15 amino acids. CDR1 is SEHNR, CDR2 FQNEAQ, per germline (reference sequence). CDR3 in DNA: TGTGCCAGCAGCCTACCTAGCGGGGGGAAGGATACGCAGTATTTT. Protein: CASSLPSGGKDTQYF.

The DNA for the CDR3 is TGCGCCAGCAGCTTGGAGGCTGAAGCTTTCTTT. Its translation: CASSLEAEAFF. The chain joins TRBV5-1 to TRBJ1-1, with unresolved D. The CDR3 runs 11 residues. Germline loops: CDR1 SGHRS, CDR2 YFSETQ. V gave up 0 bases and J gave up 6 bases, with 3 bases separating them.

This clone was seen more than once but under ten times. V and J are TRBV10-1 and TRBJ2-1, with TRBD2 matching over 7 bases. CDR3 length equals 16 residues. The trim removed 3 bases at V and 0 bases at J, leaving 5 bases unmatched. Germline-derived CDR1 and CDR2 are WNHNN and SYGVQD (reference sequence). Here the CDR3 reads CASSDGRETSYNEQFF. CDR3 bases: TGCGCCAGCAGTGATGGGCGGGAGACCTCCTACAATGAGCAGTTCTTC.

V usage is TRBV11-2 and J usage is TRBJ1-2, with TRBD1 as a possible D gene (5 bases). CDR1 is SGHAT, CDR2 FQNNGV, per germline. V lost 2 bases and J lost 0, with 16 bases in between. The CDR3 extends over 17 amino acids. The CDR3 is CASSLTSGRPTNYGYTF. The CDR3 DNA follows: TGTGCCAGCAGCTTAACTTCGGGACGGCCGACTAACTATGGCTACACCTTC.

The chain carries TRBV4-1 and TRBJ2-3; 9 positions agree with TRBD2. J gave up 0 bases and V 4 bases, and 2 bases lay outside the gene matches. This CDR3 has 15 residues. Germline V CDR1 and CDR2: MGHRA, YSYEKL. The DNA of the CDR3 is TGCGCCAGCAGCCGACTAGCGGCTAGCACAGATACGCAGTATTTT. Translating gives CASSRLAASTDTQYF.

J is TRBJ2-3 and V is TRBV5-4; a weak D match, TRBD2 (6 bases). Germline-derived CDR1 and CDR2 are SGHNT and YYREEE (reference sequence). This CDR3 region has 15 residues. Trimming cost V 2 bases and J 4 bases, with 14 bases left between them. The CDR3 loop reads CASSFFGGSPDTQYF. CDR3 nucleotide sequence: TGTGCCAGCAGCTTCTTCGGGGGTTCCCCAGATACGCAGTATTTT.